This T cell receptor (beta chain) came from a study of shared clonotypes between healthy human individuals. Generated by immunoSEQ multiplex PCR, the TCRdb table keeps only in-frame clones and is missing some. Counted here are some 1,100,000 clones, 75% to 80% occurring once; the ten biggest clones make up 0.4% to 0.55%. The germline V and J ends were trimmed by 1 base and 1 base, with 10 bases remaining between them. This CDR3 region has 15 residues. Germline CDR1 and CDR2: KGHSH and LQKENI. The sequenced sample consisted of memory CD4+ T cells from PBMCs. Noted subset: CD45RA-negative fraction. The chain has TRBV18 and TRBJ1-1; D ambiguous. The source is a young man in good health. Some clones in this sample may be carry-over from other donors' samples. CDR3 residues: CASSPRLQTNTEAFF. DNA for the CDR3: TGTGCCAGCTCACCACGGTTGCAGACGAACACTGAAGCTTTCTTT.